Ten or more counts support the clone carrying this T cell receptor beta chain. Its antigen is undetermined. Amplification of TCR alpha and beta CDR3 regions from RNA used iRepertoire nested multiplex PCR. For one-step reverse transcription and amplification, about 90-400 ng of tissue mRNA or PBMC total RNA was used. A single record per CDR3 protein comes from TCRdb applying MiXCR to the multiplex PCR reads. Of roughly 130,000 distinct CDR3 sequences in the sample, more than 20% were seen once. This entry belongs to a study of glioma-infiltrating T cells. Trimming took off 4 bases at V and 4 bases at J, with 8 bases between the two ends. Per the germline V gene, CDR1 is DFQATT and CDR2 is SNEGSKA (reference sequence). The CDR3 covers 12 residues. Study conclusions and caveats: Above-expected tissue-blood divergence occurred in all gliomas, most in low-grade ones.

Sample: glioma tissue, nonneoplastic brain tissue, or PBMCs (not recorded which). This sequence was found in a human donor with low-grade glioma or glioblastoma, undergoing nonglioma brain surgery, or in good health (not recorded which). V and J are TRBV20-1 and TRBJ1-5; D is undetermined. The CDR3 DNA reads TGCAGTGCTAAGAGGGAAAATCAGCCCCAGCATTTT. Translating it yields CSAKRENQPQHF.